The 20 T cell receptor delta chains presented below share a single source sample, sequenced in a study of gamma-delta chains in newborns, infants, children. TCRdb ran CATT on the reads. The repertoire holds several thousand delta-chain clones, with roughly 1.4% as singletons. The material sequenced was blood. The receptors here all came from a child who was a newborn, infant or young child, either healthy, febrile or measles-vaccinated (not recorded which).

This sequence joins TRDV2 and TRDJ2; possibly TRDD3 for D (5 bases). This CDR3 is 16 amino acids long. Germline CDR1 is GEAIGNYY and CDR2 is EKD. Trimming cost V 3 bases and J 2 bases, with 15 bases left between them. Here the CDR3 reads CACDSVGEGLTAQLFF. The CDR3 DNA follows: TGTGCCTGTGACTCCGTTGGGGAAGGCTTGACAGCACAACTCTTCTTT.

This clone has more than one count but fewer than ten. With only one base between it and a far larger clone, this is likely a read error. Other DNA sequences of this sample code for an identical CDR3. The V gene is TRDV2, the J gene TRDJ2; the D gene is possibly TRDD3 (5 bases). Germline lookup yields CDR1 GEAIGNYY and CDR2 EKD. The CDR3 totals 14 residues. CDR3 residues: CACDSGTLTAQLFF. CDR3 bases: TGTGCCTGTGACTCGGGGACCCTGACAGCACAGCTCTTCTTT.

This clone was detected a few times. The TCRdb protein comes from a much larger clone and disagrees with this DNA's translation at residue 10, likely due to a read error; the protein given here is derived from the DNA. The chain recombines TRDV2 with TRDJ3, with D perhaps TRDD3 (5 bases). This CDR3 has 17 residues. Germline values: CDR1 GEAIGNYY, CDR2 EKD. The CDR3 spells CACDRGKSSLDTRQMFF. The CDR3 bases are TGTGCCTGTGACCGGGGAAAAAGCTCCTTGGACACCCGACAGATGTTTTTC.

In this sample, this clone turned up a few times. TCRdb's listed protein matches a much larger clone and diverges from this DNA's translation at residue 12, likely through a read error; the protein shown comes from the DNA. The chain has TRDV2 and TRDJ3; 8 bases fit TRDD3. CDR1 and CDR2 from the germline V gene are GEAIGNYY and EKD. This CDR3 contains 18 residues. CDR3 sequence: CACDKVLGGSWGTRQMFF. The CDR3 bases are TGTGCCTGTGACAAAGTACTGGGGGGCTCCTGGGGCACCCGACAGATGTTTTTC.

Comment on this clone: The mismatch at residue 4 between this DNA's translation and the TCRdb protein of a much larger clone likely reflects a read error; the protein shown is translated from the DNA. This chain links TRDV2 with TRDJ3; 7 bases are shared with TRDD3. Germline values: CDR1 GEAIGNYY, CDR2 EKD. V was clipped by 5 bases and J by 0 bases; unmatched bases: 6. This CDR3 contains 17 residues. CDR3 protein: CACGVLGSSWDTRQMFF. The CDR3 DNA reads TGTGCCTGTGGCGTACTGGGGAGCTCCTGGGACACCCGACAGATGTTTTTC.

This clone was observed a handful of times. A read error likely explains why the TCRdb protein, taken from a much larger clone, differs from this DNA's translation at residue 14; the protein shown is translated from the DNA. The chain joins TRDV2 to TRDJ3, with 13 positions matching TRDD3. The CDR3 contains 19 residues. Per germline, CDR1 GEAIGNYY and CDR2 EKD. The CDR3 DNA sequence: TGTGCCTGTGACCTACTGGGGGATACGAGCTCCTGGGACGCCCGACAGATGTTCTTC. Protein product: CACDLLGDTSSWDARQMFF.

There are a few counts of this clone. The amino acid sequence in TCRdb belongs to a much larger clone and departs from this DNA's translation at residue 12, likely a sequencing read error; the sequence shown is translated from the DNA. The gene calls are TRDV2 and TRDJ3, with TRDD3 identical over 8 bases. Germline V gene sequence: CDR1 GEAIGNYY, CDR2 EKD. This CDR3 spans 18 amino acids. In nucleotides, the CDR3 is TGTGCCTGTGACACGGTCTGGGGGACCTCCTGGGGCACCCGACAGATGTTTTTC. Translated: CACDTVWGTSWGTRQMFF.

A word on this clone: The protein recorded in TCRdb matches a much larger clone and deviates from this DNA's translation at residue 10, suggesting a read error; the protein here is obtained by translating the DNA. The genes are TRDV2 and TRDJ3; TRDD3 matches at 10 bases. Germline V lookup: CDR1 GEAIGNYY, CDR2 EKD. This CDR3 spans 18 amino acids. V was clipped by 0 bases and J by 3 bases; unmatched bases: 4. In DNA form, the CDR3 reads TGTGCCTGTGACACCTTCTGGGGGATATTCTGGGACACCCGACAGATGTTTTTC. The encoded protein is CACDTFWGIFWDTRQMFF.

For this clone: This DNA translates differently at residue 8 from the TCRdb protein, which is that of a much larger clone; a read error is likely, and the protein shown is the DNA's own translation. The gene calls are TRDV2 and TRDJ3; 9 bases line up with TRDD3. CDR3 length: 17 amino acids. CDR1 is GEAIGNYY, CDR2 EKD, per germline. V dropped 2 bases and J dropped 1; count of bases not matched to a gene: 2. The CDR3 DNA follows: TGTGCCTGTGACAGGGGGATACAGTCCTGGGACACCCGACAGATGTTTTTC. It translates to CACDRGIQSWDTRQMFF.

Comments on this clone: TCRdb lists the protein of a much larger clone for this DNA, which differs at residue 9, so this is likely a read error; the protein given here is translated from the DNA itself. The chain couples TRDV2 to TRDJ3, with D perhaps matching TRDD3 (6 bases). Germline lookup yields CDR1 GEAIGNYY and CDR2 EKD. The CDR3 totals 18 residues. V was clipped by 1 base and J by 0 bases, with 12 bases between them. CDR3 amino acids: CACDTVGDASWDTRQMFF. The CDR3, as DNA: TGTGCCTGTGACACTGTAGGGGATGCCTCCTGGGACACCCGACAGATGTTTTTC.

To note about this clone: Only one base separates this from a far larger clonotype, so it likely reflects a read error. V usage is TRDV2 and J usage is TRDJ3; TRDD3 matches 10 bases. Germline V gene sequence: CDR1 GEAIGNYY, CDR2 EKD. The CDR3 is 22 amino acids. The CDR3 sequence is CACDTIDWGDTSSSWDTRRMFF. The CDR3 nucleotides are TGTGCCTGTGACACGATCGACTGGGGGGATACGTCAAGCTCCTGGGACACCCGACGGATGTTTTTC.

Concerning this clone: The mismatch at residue 11 between this DNA's translation and the TCRdb protein of a much larger clone likely reflects a read error; the protein shown is translated from the DNA. The V gene is TRDV3, the J gene TRDJ2, with D possibly being TRDD3 (6 bases). Germline values: CDR1 TVYSNPD, CDR2 GDNSRS (reference sequence). The CDR3 extends over 16 amino acids. The CDR3 loop reads CAFKGLVDTLAAQLFF. In DNA form, the CDR3 reads TGTGCCTTTAAAGGACTGGTGGATACTTTGGCAGCACAACTCTTCTTT.

This clone has just a few counts. This chain links TRDV1 with TRDJ3; 10 bases agree with TRDD3. From germline, CDR1 is TSWWSYY and CDR2 QGS. The CDR3 is made up of 19 amino acids. J lost 2 bases, V lost 0 bases, and 4 bases had no gene match. For the CDR3, the DNA is TGTGCTCTTGGGGAACTACATGGGGGATACACCTGGGACACCCGACAGATGTTTTTC. Its translation: CALGELHGGYTWDTRQMFF.

Comments on this clone: It is likely a read error: a sequence one base away is far more abundant. This sample includes further DNA sequences coding for the same CDR3. The V gene is TRDV2, the J gene TRDJ3; 7 nucleotides match TRDD3. This CDR3 comprises 20 residues. CDR1 GEAIGNYY and CDR2 EKD come from the germline V gene. The J segment lost 0 bases and the V segment lost 7 bases, leaving 17 bases of the junction unmatched. The CDR3 nucleotides are TGTGCCTGCGATAACCTTGCTGGGGGCGGGAGCTCCTGGGACACCCGACAGATGTTTTTC. Translated, it gives CACDNLAGGGSSWDTRQMFF.

Note on this clone: Just one base apart from a much larger clone, this may be a read error. The J gene is TRDJ1, the V gene TRDV3; TRDD3 aligns across 9 bases. The CDR3 consists of 12 residues. CDR1 is TVYSNPD, CDR2 GDNSRS, per germline (reference sequence). This CDR3 reads CAFYWGTDKPIF. The CDR3 nucleotides read TGTGCCTTTTACTGGGGGACCGATAAACCCATCTTT.

This chain links TRDV2 with TRDJ1; D not certain. The CDR3 totals 19 residues. Germline V gene lookup returns CDR1 GEAIGNYY and CDR2 EKD. V was pared by 0 bases and J by 2 bases, with 24 bases between. The CDR3 DNA reads as TGTGCCTGTGACACCGTTCGGTCCAGGGTGACCCCCGAGACCGATAAACTCATCTTT. Protein: CACDTVRSRVTPETDKLIF.

This clone is deemed medium-sized. With a much larger clone just one base away, this may be a read error. The identical CDR3 is also encoded by other nucleotide sequences in the sample. V gene TRDV2 combines with J gene TRDJ3; TRDD3 matches at 13 bases. Germline-derived CDR1 and CDR2 are GEAIGNYY and EKD. There are 20 residues in the CDR3. The CDR3 nucleotides read TGTGCCTGTGACTCCGTACTGGGGGATACGCGCCATTGGGACACCCGCCAGATGTTTTTC. It codes for CACDSVLGDTRHWDTRQMFF.

This clone showed up just a few times. This DNA's translation differs at residue 9 from TCRdb's protein, which comes from a much larger clone; a read error is likely, and the protein shown is translated from the DNA. The chain is built from TRDV2 and TRDJ2; TRDD3 agrees at 11 bases. V shed 1 base and J 1 base; nucleotides not matched to a gene: 1. The germline gives CDR1 GEAIGNYY, CDR2 EKD. The CDR3 totals 16 residues. The CDR3 region has the DNA TGTGCCTGTGACACTGGGGGATACGTTTTGACAGCACAACTCTTCTTT. This gives the protein CACDTGGYVLTAQLFF.

This clone came up a few times. The TCRdb protein comes from a much larger clone and disagrees with this DNA's translation at residue 4, likely due to a read error; the protein given here is derived from the DNA. This chain joins TRDV2 and TRDJ2, with 10 bases that match TRDD3. The germline V gene encodes CDR1 GEAIGNYY and CDR2 EKD. J was trimmed by 0 bases and V by 5 bases; bases with no gene match: 8. The CDR3 runs to 17 residues. CDR3 coding DNA: TGTGCCTGTGGCTCGGTTACTGGGGGATCTTTGACAGCACAACTCTTCTTT. Protein: CACGSVTGGSLTAQLFF.

Turning to this clone: The protein TCRdb lists belongs to a much larger clone and differs from this DNA's translation at residue 16, which points to a read error; the protein shown is made from the DNA. V gene TRDV2 combines with J gene TRDJ1; the D gene is possibly TRDD3 (6 bases). The CDR3 length is 19 residues. Looked up from germline, CDR1 is GEAIGNYY and CDR2 is EKD. Written as DNA, the CDR3 is TGTGCCTGTGACACCGTTCGGTACAGGGGGACCCCCGAGACCGATGAACTCATCTTT. This encodes CACDTVRYRGTPETDELIF.